This T cell receptor beta chain was identified in a study of T cells in Graves' hyperthyroidism and ophthalmopathy. In its sample, this clonotype was seen a few times. This CDR3 is 14 amino acids long. V was cut by 0 bases and J by 0 bases, with 6 bases left in between. In germline, CDR1 is MNHEY, CDR2 SVGAGI. It was RNA transcripts that yielded the amplified TCR beta CDR3 regions. First-round RT-PCR of the TCR CDR3 relied on the HTBI primer set. A single record per CDR3 protein comes from TCRdb applying MiXCR to the multiplex PCR reads. The sample holds approximately 400,000 distinct CDR3 sequences, approximately 15% seen once. Out of around 10 ml of fresh peripheral blood came the PBMCs.

The chain couples TRBV6-5 to TRBJ2-7; unclear D gene. The specimen was blood. The clonotype originates from a man aged 25-40 years with Graves' hyperthyroidism that later progressed to Graves' ophthalmopathy. CDR3 amino acids: CASSYSASSYEQYF. In nucleotides, the CDR3 is TGTGCCAGCAGTTACTCGGCTAGCTCCTACGAGCAGTACTTC.